These 30 T cell receptor beta chains were all obtained from the same sample, sequenced in a study of CD8 T cells in Susac syndrome. When the RNA was reverse transcribed, random hexamers were used with an input of about 0.5 to 1 ug. TCRdb independently ran MiXCR on the immunoSEQ multiplex PCR reads; one entry per CDR3 protein. Of under 200,000 distinct CDR3 sequences listed, about 95% are singletons. What was sequenced was CD8+ T cells from PBMCs. These receptors all stem from a human donor with multiple sclerosis.

CDR3 sequence: CSASLDTQYF. CDR3 in DNA: TGCAGCGCCTCGTTGGATACGCAGTATTTT. The rearrangement links TRBV29-1 to TRBJ2-3; no firm D call. The CDR3 is 10 amino acids. V gave up 7 bases and J gave up 6 bases, with 8 bases separating them. CDR1 is SQVTM, CDR2 ANQGSEA, per germline.

The gene calls are TRBV27 and TRBJ2-2; D remains ambiguous. This CDR3 contains 15 residues. Trimming removed 5 bases at V and 6 bases at J, with 16 bases between. The V gene's germline CDR1 is MNHEY and CDR2 SMNVEV (reference sequence). CDR3 in amino acids: CASSERQVGPGELFF. CDR3 DNA: TGTGCCAGCAGTGAGCGCCAGGTTGGGCCCGGGGAGCTGTTTTTT.

The chain couples TRBV9 to TRBJ2-7, with 9 bases lining up with TRBD1. This CDR3 is built from 15 residues. Trimming removed 3 bases from V and 6 bases from J; junction bases left unmatched: 10. Germline lookup yields CDR1 SGDLS and CDR2 YYNGEE. The CDR3 DNA follows: TGTGCCAGCAGCGCCTTATCTGGGACAGGGTCCGAGCAGTACTTC. Translation: CASSALSGTGSEQYF.

This chain uses TRBV2 with TRBJ2-1; D might be TRBD1 (6 bases). V was pared by 2 bases and J by 0 bases, with 8 bases between. The CDR3 loop spans 15 amino acids. Germline-derived CDR1 and CDR2 are SNHLY and FYNNEI. The CDR3: CASSERGYSYNEQFF. The CDR3 DNA reads TGTGCCAGCAGTGAAAGGGGGTACTCCTACAATGAGCAGTTCTTC.

The V and J genes are TRBV18 and TRBJ2-2, with D possibly being TRBD1 (5 bases). V gave up 2 bases and J gave up 3 bases, with 13 bases separating them. The CDR3 extends over 16 amino acids. Germline loops: CDR1 KGHSH, CDR2 LQKENI. CDR3 sequence: CASSPVRARDTGELFF. CDR3 nucleotides: TGTGCCAGCTCACCAGTCAGGGCGCGAGACACCGGGGAGCTGTTTTTT. Full variable domain (rest looked up from reference TRBV18 and TRBJ2-2): NAGVMQNPRHLVRRRGQEARLRCSPMKGHSHVYWYRQLPEEGLKFMVYLQKENIIDESGMPKERFSAEFPKEGPSILRIQQVVRGDSAAYFCASSPVRARDTGELFFGEGSRLTVL.

The V call is TRBV4-1, the J call TRBJ2-1; 9 nucleotides agree with TRBD1. The CDR3 extends over 16 amino acids. V was clipped by 1 base and J by 4 bases; unmatched bases: 5. Germline V gene sequence: CDR1 MGHRA, CDR2 YSYEKL. The CDR3 DNA follows: TGCGCCAGCAGCCAAGCTAGGACAGGGGCGTACAATGAGCAGTTCTTC. Translated: CASSQARTGAYNEQFF.

The chain joins TRBV28 to TRBJ1-2; 7 bases map to TRBD1. Looked up from germline, CDR1 is MDHEN and CDR2 is SYDVKM. V lost 6 bases, J lost 5 bases, and 18 bases stayed unmatched. This CDR3 is 17 amino acids long. CDR3 residues: CASSPPIDRAYLYGYTF. In DNA, the CDR3 is TGTGCCAGCAGCCCACCGATTGACAGGGCCTACCTGTATGGCTACACCTTC.

The rearrangement links TRBV27 to TRBJ2-7, with 10 bases identical to TRBD2. J gave up 2 bases and V 4 bases, and 2 bases lay outside the gene matches. CDR1 is MNHEY and CDR2 is SMNVEV in the germline V gene (reference sequence). The CDR3 has 14 amino acids. The CDR3 DNA follows: TGTGCCAGCAGTTCCGGGACTAGCGCCTACGAGCAGTACTTC. This sequence encodes CASSSGTSAYEQYF.

The rearrangement links TRBV20-1 to TRBJ2-2, with D perhaps being TRBD1 or TRBD2 (5 bases each). CDR1 DFQATT and CDR2 SNEGSKA come from the germline V gene (reference sequence). The CDR3 extends over 11 amino acids. The V and J ends lost 4 bases and 6 bases respectively, with 6 bases between them. Here the CDR3 DNA reads TGCAGTGCTATGGGGGCCGGGGAGCTGTTTTTT. This sequence encodes CSAMGAGELFF.

The chain links TRBV7-9 to TRBJ2-1; TRBD2 is a possible D gene (6 bases). From germline, CDR1 is SEHNR and CDR2 FQNEAQ (reference sequence). The CDR3 has 18 residues. V gave up 4 bases and J gave up 2 bases, with 21 bases separating them. CDR3 protein: CASSSHSSAHIAYNEQFF. In nucleotides, the CDR3 is TGTGCCAGCAGCTCTCACTCTAGCGCCCATATAGCCTACAATGAGCAGTTCTTC.

This chain joins TRBV29-1 and TRBJ2-1, with D uncertain. This CDR3 contains 12 residues. Germline V gene sequence: CDR1 SQVTM, CDR2 ANQGSEA. V was cut by 3 bases and J by 3 bases, with 6 bases left in between. The CDR3 nucleotides read TGCAGCGTTGAGACATACTACAATGAGCAGTTCTTC. It yields the protein CSVETYYNEQFF.

This clonotype has just one count. This chain joins TRBV21-1 and TRBJ1-2. TRBV21-1 is a listed pseudogene. The CDR3 has 15 amino acids. CDR3 loop: CASTTDQARVLGYTF. CDR3 nucleotide sequence: TGTGCCAGCACCACCGATCAGGCAAGGGTACTTGGCTACACCTTC.

CDR3 amino acids: CASSADREYQPQHF. CDR3 in DNA: TGTGCCAGCAGCGCGGACAGGGAGTATCAGCCCCAGCATTTT. The chain is built from TRBV7-9 and TRBJ1-5, with TRBD1 matching 8 bases. The CDR3 is 14 residues long. CDR1 SEHNR and CDR2 FQNEAQ come from the germline V gene (reference sequence). The ends lost 5 bases at V and 5 bases at J; junction bases unmatched: 5.

The count of this clonotype is one. The chain couples TRBV28 to TRBJ2-1; 12 bases match TRBD2. Looked up from germline, CDR1 is MDHEN and CDR2 is SYDVKM. V shed 3 bases and J 8 bases; nucleotides not matched to a gene: 2. This CDR3 contains 14 residues. CDR3 protein: CASSLTSGSDEQFF. The CDR3 region has the DNA TGTGCCAGCAGTTTGACTAGCGGGAGCGATGAGCAGTTCTTC.

The V and J genes are TRBV29-1 and TRBJ1-4; no clear D gene. The CDR3 sequence is 12 residues long. The V end lost 2 bases, the J end lost 3 bases, and 4 bases lay between the germline ends. CDR1 and CDR2 from the germline V gene are SQVTM and ANQGSEA. CDR3 region: CSVEQPNEKLFF. CDR3 nucleotide sequence: TGCAGCGTTGAACAGCCTAATGAAAAACTGTTTTTT.

The V call is TRBV29-1, the J call TRBJ2-3; a weak D match, TRBD2 (6 bases). The ends were cut back, 5 bases at V and 4 bases at J, with 13 bases in the middle. CDR3 size: 13 residues. Germline-derived CDR1 and CDR2 are SQVTM and ANQGSEA. Here the CDR3 reads CSVPGSVADTQYF. The CDR3, as DNA: TGCAGCGTTCCCGGGAGTGTCGCAGATACGCAGTATTTT.

This chain links TRBV9 with TRBJ2-2, with D tentatively TRBD2 (6 bases). CDR1 and CDR2 from the germline V gene are SGDLS and YYNGEE. The ends were cut back, 6 bases at V and 6 bases at J, with 12 bases in the middle. This CDR3 comprises 13 residues. CDR3 sequence (DNA): TGTGCCAGCAAGGCTAGCGCGGCCGGGGAGCTGTTTTTT. Translated: CASKASAAGELFF.

The rearrangement uses TRBV4-2 and TRBJ2-7, with 8 positions matching TRBD2. The CDR3 runs to 15 residues. V lost 6 bases, J lost 0 bases, and 7 bases stayed unmatched. CDR1 is LGHNA, CDR2 YNFKEQ, per germline. The CDR3 region is CASSAAGVPSYEQYF. CDR3 in DNA: TGTGCCAGCAGTGCAGCGGGAGTCCCCTCCTACGAGCAGTACTTC.

This chain links TRBV15 with TRBJ2-3, with TRBD2 matching over 11 bases. This CDR3 has 17 amino acids. V lost 5 bases, J lost 4 bases, and 11 bases stayed unmatched. CDR1 and CDR2 (germline): LNHNV, YYDKDF (reference sequence). The CDR3 is CATSSRLAGTGADTQYF. The CDR3 DNA follows: TGTGCCACCAGCTCCCGACTAGCGGGGACGGGTGCAGATACGCAGTATTTT.

The rearrangement links TRBV9 to TRBJ2-1; D tentatively reads TRBD1 or TRBD2 (5 bases each). V was shortened by 4 bases and J by 4 bases, with 12 bases between the two germline ends. Germline loops: CDR1 SGDLS, CDR2 YYNGEE. CDR3 length: 14 residues. The CDR3 is CASSLGTPYNEQFF. CDR3 bases: TGTGCCAGCAGCCTCGGGACCCCATACAATGAGCAGTTCTTC.

CDR3 sequence: CASSEWSGQHTGELFF. The CDR3 DNA reads TGTGCCAGCAGTGAATGGTCCGGACAGCACACCGGGGAGCTGTTTTTT. The chain carries TRBV6-1 and TRBJ2-2; D may be TRBD1 (6 bases). Germline assignment: CDR1 MNHNS and CDR2 SASEGT. This CDR3 has 16 amino acids. Trimming cost V 2 bases and J 3 bases, with 13 bases left between them.

CDR3 nucleotides: TGCAGCGTTGTACAGGGAGATGACACTGAAGCTTTCTTT. It yields the protein CSVVQGDDTEAFF. This chain connects TRBV29-1 to TRBJ1-1; D is possibly TRBD1 (6 bases). V shed 4 bases and J shed 3 bases, with 12 bases lying between them. Germline assignment: CDR1 SQVTM and CDR2 ANQGSEA. The CDR3 extends over 13 amino acids.

V is TRBV7-9 and J is TRBJ2-7; D not resolved. The CDR3 covers 12 residues. Trimming removed 4 bases at V and 4 bases at J, with 8 bases between. The germline gives CDR1 SEHNR, CDR2 FQNEAQ (reference sequence). CDR3 residues: CASSSHLYEQYF. CDR3 sequence (DNA): TGTGCCAGCAGCTCCCACCTTTACGAGCAGTACTTC. The full variable domain, its missing parts supplied by reference TRBV7-9 and TRBJ2-7, is DTGVSQNPRHKITKRGQNVTFRCDPISEHNRLYWYRQTLGQGPEFLTYFQNEAQLEKSRLLSDRFSAERPKGSFSTLEIQRTEQGDSAMYLCASSSHLYEQYFGPGTRLTVT.

Only one count was recorded for this clonotype. The chain links TRBV27 to TRBJ1-3; D remains unclear. This CDR3 spans 15 amino acids. In germline, CDR1 is MNHEY, CDR2 SMNVEV (reference sequence). Deletions cut 3 bases from V and 0 bases from J, with 9 bases between. CDR3 sequence reads: CASSLSASSGNTIYF. The CDR3, as DNA: TGTGCCAGCAGTTTGAGCGCGAGCTCTGGAAACACCATATATTTT.

The chain joins TRBV30 to TRBJ2-1, with D tentatively TRBD1 or TRBD2 (5 bases each). This CDR3 is 11 amino acids long. V lost 2 bases to trimming and J lost 7 bases, with 6 bases between them. Germline values: CDR1 GTSNPN, CDR2 SVGIG (reference sequence). Written as DNA, the CDR3 is TGTGCCTGGAGTTGGGGGAATGAGCAGTTCTTC. Its translation: CAWSWGNEQFF.

The chain combines TRBV7-9 with TRBJ1-2; possibly TRBD1 for D (5 bases). The CDR3 extends over 13 amino acids. Germline V lookup: CDR1 SEHNR, CDR2 FQNEAQ (reference sequence). V lost 4 bases, J lost 6 bases, and 12 bases lay in between. The CDR3 nucleotides read TGTGCCAGCAGCTACACCGACAGTAATGGCTACACCTTC. Encoded protein: CASSYTDSNGYTF.

The rearrangement joins TRBV5-4 to TRBJ1-2; the D is unclear. Germline-derived CDR1 and CDR2 are SGHNT and YYREEE (reference sequence). This CDR3 is built from 13 residues. V was trimmed by 6 bases and J by 6 bases, leaving 15 bases between them. CDR3: CASTISTGDGYTF. CDR3 sequence (DNA): TGTGCCAGCACCATATCGACTGGGGATGGCTACACCTTC.

On this clonotype itself: A read error may account for a junction end that differs from germline. The chain uses TRBV27 and TRBJ2-1; TRBD1 matches 12 bases. The CDR3 runs 14 residues. From germline, CDR1 is MNHEY and CDR2 SMNVEV (reference sequence). CDR3 region: CASRGTGGYDEQFF. CDR3 sequence (DNA): TGTGCCAGCAGAGGGACAGGGGGCTACGATGAGCAGTTCTTC.

V gene TRBV27 combines with J gene TRBJ2-7; 7 nucleotides match TRBD1. J lost 7 bases, V lost 6 bases, and 9 bases had no gene match. Per the germline V gene, CDR1 is MNHEY and CDR2 is SMNVEV (reference sequence). The CDR3 has 13 amino acids. CDR3 coding DNA: TGTGCCAGCAGCCCAACAGGGGTTAGTGAGCAGTACTTC. Protein: CASSPTGVSEQYF.

The rearrangement uses TRBV15 and TRBJ2-2; TRBD1 matches 8 bases. Germline values: CDR1 LNHNV, CDR2 YYDKDF (reference sequence). Trimming removed 5 bases from V and 3 bases from J; junction bases left unmatched: 20. The CDR3 extends over 20 amino acids. The CDR3 sequence: CATSSEPITGTGKHTGELFF. The CDR3 DNA reads TGTGCCACCAGCTCCGAGCCCATCACAGGGACAGGAAAACACACCGGGGAGCTGTTTTTT.